A selection of T cell receptor beta chains follows, all from one sample in a study of blood T cell repertoires in COVID-19. The assay was immunoSEQ multiplex PCR, and TCRdb's table has in-frame clones only and misses some. The sample has about 220,000 clones; over 75% are singletons. Input material: peripheral blood. The receptors were gathered from a human donor in a cohort sampled during active COVID-19. CDR3s include the opening cysteine and the closing phenylalanine or tryptophan. The order of the fields is V gene, D gene, J gene, clone size, CDR3 DNA, CDR3 protein. The D gene is left open where the match is weak. Size is stated for part of the rows, as once, few or many counts, or as a class when the clone is expanded.

v_gene: TRBV6-6
d_gene: .
j_gene: TRBJ2-7
abundance: .
CDR3nt: TGTGCCAGCAGTTACACGGCCCCGGGCTACGAGCAGTACTTC
CDR3aa: CASSYTAPGYEQYF

v_gene: TRBV25-1
d_gene: .
j_gene: TRBJ1-2
abundance: .
CDR3nt: TGTGCCAGCAGTGCGGGGGCTAACTATGGCTACACCTTC
CDR3aa: CASSAGANYGYTF

v_gene: TRBV7-9
d_gene: .
j_gene: TRBJ2-1
abundance: .
CDR3nt: TGTGCCAGCAGCTTATCGAACACCCAGGACAATGAGCAGTTCTTC
CDR3aa: CASSLSNTQDNEQFF

v_gene: TRBV6-5
d_gene: .
j_gene: TRBJ1-4
abundance: .
CDR3nt: TGTGCCAGCAGTTCTCTCTTCGAGGAACTGTTTTTT
CDR3aa: CASSSLFEELFF

v_gene: TRBV27
d_gene: .
j_gene: TRBJ1-1
abundance: .
CDR3nt: TGTGCCAGCAGTTTCGCGGCAGGGAGGACTGAAGCTTTCTTT
CDR3aa: CASSFAAGRTEAFF

v_gene: TRBV20-1
d_gene: .
j_gene: TRBJ1-1
abundance: .
CDR3nt: TGCAGTCCGGACAGAAACACTGAAGCTTTCTTT
CDR3aa: CSPDRNTEAFF

v_gene: TRBV5-5
d_gene: .
j_gene: TRBJ2-5
abundance: .
CDR3nt: TGTGCCAGCAGCCCCGGACACCTTCAAGAGACCCAGTACTTC
CDR3aa: CASSPGHLQETQYF

v_gene: TRBV6-5
d_gene: .
j_gene: TRBJ1-4
abundance: .
CDR3nt: TGTGCCAGCAGCGGTACCGGAGTGGGTGAAAAACTGTTTTTT
CDR3aa: CASSGTGVGEKLFF

v_gene: TRBV3-1/TRBV3-2
d_gene: TRBD2
j_gene: TRBJ2-5
abundance: many
CDR3nt: TGTGCCAGCAGCCAAGATCGCAGCGGGAGGGCCGATAGCTGGGAGACCCAGTACTTC
CDR3aa: CASSQDRSGRADSWETQYF

v_gene: TRBV4-2
d_gene: TRBD2
j_gene: TRBJ2-3
abundance: few
CDR3nt: TGTGCCAGCAGCCCGCTGGGTAGCGGGGGCTGGGGGGATACGCAGTATTTT
CDR3aa: CASSPLGSGGWGDTQYF

v_gene: TRBV5-1
d_gene: .
j_gene: TRBJ2-2
abundance: few
CDR3nt: TGCGCCAGCAGCTTGGAAACAGTCGGGGAGCTGTTTTTT
CDR3aa: CASSLETVGELFF

v_gene: TRBV28
d_gene: .
j_gene: TRBJ2-7
abundance: few
CDR3nt: TGTGCCAGCAGCTTCGCTGTTAGCGGCTACGAGCAGTACTTC
CDR3aa: CASSFAVSGYEQYF

v_gene: TRBV5-1
d_gene: .
j_gene: TRBJ1-1
abundance: once
CDR3nt: TGCGCCAGCAGCTTAACAGGAATGAACACTGAAGCTTTCTTT
CDR3aa: CASSLTGMNTEAFF

v_gene: TRBV5-1
d_gene: TRBD1
j_gene: TRBJ1-1
abundance: .
CDR3nt: TGCGCCAGCAGCTTGGCAGGGGGCAGGGGGAAGAACACTGAAGCTTTCTTT
CDR3aa: CASSLAGGRGKNTEAFF

v_gene: TRBV19
d_gene: TRBD1
j_gene: TRBJ1-5
abundance: .
CDR3nt: TGTGCCAGTAGACTTTTGGGACAGGGGGTCAATCAGCCCCAGCATTTT
CDR3aa: CASRLLGQGVNQPQHF

v_gene: TRBV6-2/TRBV6-3
d_gene: .
j_gene: TRBJ2-1
abundance: .
CDR3nt: TGTGCCAGCAGTTATTCTCCTGAGACAAATGAGCAGTTCTTC
CDR3aa: CASSYSPETNEQFF

v_gene: TRBV7-2
d_gene: TRBD1
j_gene: TRBJ1-5
abundance: once
CDR3nt: TGTGCCAGCAGCTCAGATGGACAGGCATTTCAGCCCCAGCATTTT
CDR3aa: CASSSDGQAFQPQHF

v_gene: TRBV3-1/TRBV3-2
d_gene: .
j_gene: TRBJ1-4
abundance: .
CDR3nt: TGTGCCAGCAGCCAAGATTCCACAGGGAGTGAAAAACTGTTTTTT
CDR3aa: CASSQDSTGSEKLFF

v_gene: TRBV5-8
d_gene: TRBD1
j_gene: TRBJ1-1
abundance: .
CDR3nt: TGTGCCAGCAGCTTGGCCGGGGACAGACACACTGAAGCTTTCTTT
CDR3aa: CASSLAGDRHTEAFF

v_gene: TRBV3-1/TRBV3-2
d_gene: TRBD1
j_gene: TRBJ1-2
abundance: .
CDR3nt: TGTGCCAGCAGCCTAACCGGGACAGTCTATGGCTACACCTTC
CDR3aa: CASSLTGTVYGYTF

v_gene: TRBV6-4
d_gene: TRBD2
j_gene: TRBJ2-3
abundance: .
CDR3nt: TGTGCCAGCAGTGACGGGGCGGGAGATATGGATACGCAGTATTTT
CDR3aa: CASSDGAGDMDTQYF

v_gene: TRBV5-1
d_gene: TRBD2
j_gene: TRBJ2-3
abundance: once
CDR3nt: TGCGCCAGCAGCCCCCTGACTAGCGGGAGTACGGATACGCAGTATTTT
CDR3aa: CASSPLTSGSTDTQYF

v_gene: TRBV20-1
d_gene: .
j_gene: TRBJ1-1
abundance: .
CDR3nt: TGCAGTGCTAGTTGGAAGATAACAGGGAAAATGAACACTGAAGCTTTCTTT
CDR3aa: CSASWKITGKMNTEAFF

v_gene: TRBV11-2
d_gene: TRBD1
j_gene: TRBJ2-7
abundance: .
CDR3nt: TGTGCCAGCAGCTTGGGGCCAGGGGGCAGGGACGAGCAGTACTTC
CDR3aa: CASSLGPGGRDEQYF

v_gene: TRBV9
d_gene: .
j_gene: TRBJ1-3
abundance: .
CDR3nt: TGTGCCAGCAGCGTAGAGCCCGCGGGAAACACCATATATTTT
CDR3aa: CASSVEPAGNTIYF

v_gene: TRBV4-3
d_gene: .
j_gene: TRBJ1-3
abundance: .
CDR3nt: TGCGCCAGCAGCCAACAACCGGACAGCTCTGGAAACACCATATATTTT
CDR3aa: CASSQQPDSSGNTIYF

v_gene: TRBV28
d_gene: .
j_gene: TRBJ2-5
abundance: .
CDR3nt: TGTGCCAGCAGTTTATGGGGGCAATCCCAAGAGACCCAGTACTTC
CDR3aa: CASSLWGQSQETQYF

v_gene: TRBV14
d_gene: .
j_gene: TRBJ1-2
abundance: .
CDR3nt: TGTGCCAGCAGCCGACAGCGACAACTCAATGGCTACACCTTC
CDR3aa: CASSRQRQLNGYTF

v_gene: TRBV28
d_gene: TRBD1
j_gene: TRBJ2-2
abundance: .
CDR3nt: TGTGCCAGCAGTTCCGGGACAGCTAACACCGGGGAGCTGTTTTTT
CDR3aa: CASSSGTANTGELFF

v_gene: TRBV10-3
d_gene: TRBD2
j_gene: TRBJ2-1
abundance: .
CDR3nt: TGTGCCATCAGTGAGTCGGCGGGACTAGCGGGAAACAATGAGCAGTTCTTC
CDR3aa: CAISESAGLAGNNEQFF

v_gene: TRBV28
d_gene: .
j_gene: TRBJ2-1
abundance: .
CDR3nt: TGTGCCAGCAGGGGGAGGGGGAGGAGGAATGGTGAGCAGTTCTTC
CDR3aa: CASRGRGRRNGEQFF

v_gene: TRBV5-1
d_gene: .
j_gene: TRBJ2-3
abundance: few
CDR3nt: TGCGCCAGCAGGCTCCGAGCGGGTCAGACAGATACGCAGTATTTT
CDR3aa: CASRLRAGQTDTQYF

v_gene: TRBV7-9
d_gene: TRBD1
j_gene: TRBJ2-1
abundance: .
CDR3nt: TGTGCCAGCAACCCGGGACAGGGCTACAATGAGCAGTTCTTC
CDR3aa: CASNPGQGYNEQFF

v_gene: TRBV2
d_gene: .
j_gene: TRBJ1-6
abundance: .
CDR3nt: TGTGCCAGCAGCAAAAAGACAGCAACGGGTAATTCACCCCTCCACTTT
CDR3aa: CASSKKTATGNSPLHF

v_gene: TRBV7-8
d_gene: .
j_gene: TRBJ1-2
abundance: .
CDR3nt: TGTGCCAGCAGCCCACAACAGGGCCAGGGGAGCTACACCTTC
CDR3aa: CASSPQQGQGSYTF

v_gene: TRBV11-2
d_gene: .
j_gene: TRBJ2-7
abundance: .
CDR3nt: TGTGCCAGCAGCTTAGGGACTGACCCAAACGAGCAGTACTTC
CDR3aa: CASSLGTDPNEQYF

v_gene: TRBV28
d_gene: .
j_gene: TRBJ2-7
abundance: .
CDR3nt: TGTGCCAGCAGTATCCGCTCCTACGAGCAGTACTTC
CDR3aa: CASSIRSYEQYF

v_gene: TRBV27
d_gene: TRBD2
j_gene: TRBJ2-3
abundance: .
CDR3nt: TGTGCCAGCAGTTTACGAGGGACTAGCGGGAGCACAGATACGCAGTATTTT
CDR3aa: CASSLRGTSGSTDTQYF

v_gene: TRBV20-1
d_gene: TRBD2
j_gene: TRBJ2-7
abundance: .
CDR3nt: TGCAGTGCCTTGCGGGGGGACACTGGATTATTC
CDR3aa: CSALRGDTGLF

v_gene: TRBV9
d_gene: .
j_gene: TRBJ1-4
abundance: .
CDR3nt: TGTGCCAGCAGCGTAGGATCTCTCGAGAACGAAAAACTGTTTTTT
CDR3aa: CASSVGSLENEKLFF